These T cell receptor beta chains were read from a single sample in a study of OX40 agonist ivuxolimab in advanced cancers. Clones were read by immunoSEQ multiplex PCR, and TCRdb kept only the in-frame ones, dropping some. The sample carries over 14,000 clones, over 60% recorded once. The starting material was CD4+ or CD8+ T cells sorted from blood, obtained in a trial of the OX40 agonist ivuxolimab. These receptors were obtained from an adult with an advanced solid tumor such as melanoma, head and neck, liver or kidney cancer. CDR3s include the opening cysteine and the closing phenylalanine or tryptophan. D genes are given only for firm matches. Some rows mark clone size as missing; the rest say once, few, many or name a class of expanded clone.

D gene: .; J gene: TRBJ2-2; V gene: TRBV6-5; clone size: .; CDR3 length: 16; CDR3 protein: CASSYDLRANTGELFF; CDR3 DNA: TGTGCCAGCAGTTATGATCTGCGGGCGAACACCGGGGAGCTGTTTTTT
D gene: .; J gene: TRBJ1-5; V gene: TRBV19; clone size: .; CDR3 length: 15; CDR3 protein: CASSMNRDSNQPQHF; CDR3 DNA: TGTGCCAGTAGTATGAATAGGGATAGCAATCAGCCCCAGCATTTT
D gene: .; J gene: TRBJ2-7; V gene: TRBV19; clone size: .; CDR3 length: 16; CDR3 protein: CASSIAPQGLPYEQYF; CDR3 DNA: TGTGCCAGTAGTATCGCCCCACAGGGTCTCCCCTACGAGCAGTACTTC
D gene: TRBD2; J gene: TRBJ2-3; V gene: TRBV4-1; clone size: .; CDR3 length: 17; CDR3 protein: CASSQGVAGLVTDTQYF; CDR3 DNA: TGCGCCAGCAGCCAAGGGGTAGCGGGATTGGTCACAGATACGCAGTATTTT
D gene: TRBD1; J gene: TRBJ1-1; V gene: TRBV5-1; clone size: .; CDR3 length: 18; CDR3 protein: CASSLLDRGLQMNTEAFF; CDR3 DNA: TGCGCCAGCAGCTTGCTGGACAGGGGACTCCAAATGAACACTGAAGCTTTCTTT
D gene: .; J gene: TRBJ2-1; V gene: TRBV2; clone size: .; CDR3 length: 15; CDR3 protein: CAGNDGASSYNEQFF; CDR3 DNA: TGTGCCGGGAACGACGGGGCTAGCTCCTACAATGAGCAGTTCTTC
D gene: TRBD2; J gene: TRBJ2-3; V gene: TRBV9; clone size: .; CDR3 length: 18; CDR3 protein: CASSVEELAGDRTDTQYF; CDR3 DNA: TGTGCCAGCAGCGTAGAGGAGCTAGCGGGAGATAGAACAGATACGCAGTATTTT
D gene: .; J gene: TRBJ1-5; V gene: TRBV4-2; clone size: once; CDR3 length: 15; CDR3 protein: CASSPHGGSSQPQHF; CDR3 DNA: TGTGCCAGCAGCCCCCACGGCGGCAGTAGTCAGCCCCAGCATTTT
D gene: TRBD2; J gene: TRBJ2-1; V gene: TRBV7-6; clone size: .; CDR3 length: 14; CDR3 protein: CASSLAPLAGEQFF; CDR3 DNA: TGTGCCAGCAGCTTAGCACCCCTAGCGGGTGAGCAGTTCTTC
D gene: .; J gene: TRBJ2-4; V gene: TRBV21-1; clone size: .; CDR3 length: 18; CDR3 protein: CASSNRDIGYLAKNIQYF; CDR3 DNA: TGTGCCAGCAGCAACCGGGACATTGGATATCTAGCCAAAAACATTCAGTACTTC
D gene: .; J gene: TRBJ2-3; V gene: TRBV19; clone size: medium-sized; CDR3 length: 14; CDR3 protein: CASSRLPREDTQYF; CDR3 DNA: TGTGCCAGTAGTAGATTACCCCGGGAGGATACGCAGTATTTT
D gene: TRBD1; J gene: TRBJ2-3; V gene: TRBV6-5; clone size: .; CDR3 length: 16; CDR3 protein: CASSSRDRGLTDTQYF; CDR3 DNA: TGTGCCAGCAGTTCCCGGGACAGGGGACTCACAGATACGCAGTATTTT
D gene: .; J gene: TRBJ2-7; V gene: TRBV30; clone size: .; CDR3 length: 14; CDR3 protein: CAWKVLAESYEQYF; CDR3 DNA: TGTGCCTGGAAGGTATTAGCGGAATCCTACGAGCAGTACTTC
D gene: .; J gene: TRBJ2-3; V gene: TRBV6-5; clone size: medium-sized; CDR3 length: 14; CDR3 protein: CASSYGRGKDTQYF; CDR3 DNA: TGTGCCAGCAGTTACGGCAGGGGTAAAGATACGCAGTATTTT
D gene: .; J gene: TRBJ1-5; V gene: TRBV28; clone size: .; CDR3 length: 16; CDR3 protein: CASSLFGRYSNQPQHF; CDR3 DNA: TGTGCCAGCAGTTTATTTGGCCGGTATAGCAATCAGCCCCAGCATTTT
D gene: TRBD2; J gene: TRBJ2-3; V gene: TRBV7-8; clone size: .; CDR3 length: 19; CDR3 protein: CASSLAGGASGRLTDTQYF; CDR3 DNA: TGTGCCAGCAGCTTAGCGGGGGGTGCTAGCGGGAGATTAACAGATACGCAGTATTTT
D gene: .; J gene: TRBJ2-1; V gene: TRBV7-1; clone size: .; CDR3 length: 15; CDR3 protein: CASSLSGVSYNEQFF; CDR3 DNA: TGTGCCAGCAGCTTATCAGGTGTTTCCTACAATGAGCAGTTCTTC
D gene: TRBD1; J gene: TRBJ2-5; V gene: TRBV29-1; clone size: .; CDR3 length: 15; CDR3 protein: CSVLPRDRGEETQYF; CDR3 DNA: TGCAGCGTTCTCCCCAGGGACAGGGGTGAAGAGACCCAGTACTTC
D gene: .; J gene: TRBJ2-7; V gene: TRBV10-3; clone size: .; CDR3 length: 15; CDR3 protein: CAISESTPQGNEQYF; CDR3 DNA: TGTGCCATCAGTGAGTCGACCCCACAGGGTAACGAGCAGTACTTC
D gene: .; J gene: TRBJ2-1; V gene: TRBV7-9; clone size: .; CDR3 length: 14; CDR3 protein: CASSLIATYNEQFF; CDR3 DNA: TGTGCCAGCAGCTTAATAGCTACCTACAATGAGCAGTTCTTC
D gene: TRBD1; J gene: TRBJ2-7; V gene: TRBV7-8; clone size: .; CDR3 length: 17; CDR3 protein: CASSLGSGTGVIYEQYF; CDR3 DNA: TGTGCCAGCAGCTTAGGCTCCGGGACAGGGGTCATATACGAGCAGTACTTC
D gene: .; J gene: TRBJ1-1; V gene: TRBV6-5; clone size: .; CDR3 length: 14; CDR3 protein: CASSYSGGGTEAFF; CDR3 DNA: TGTGCCAGCAGTTACTCGGGCGGCGGCACTGAAGCTTTCTTT
D gene: .; J gene: TRBJ2-7; V gene: TRBV4-3; clone size: .; CDR3 length: 17; CDR3 protein: CASSNTRRVGRRFEQYF; CDR3 DNA: TGCGCCAGCAGCAATACACGCCGGGTAGGGCGCCGCTTCGAGCAGTACTTC
D gene: .; J gene: TRBJ2-7; V gene: TRBV4-1; clone size: .; CDR3 length: 13; CDR3 protein: CASSPWTGYEQYF; CDR3 DNA: TGCGCCAGCAGCCCCTGGACCGGTTACGAGCAGTACTTC
D gene: .; J gene: TRBJ1-5; V gene: TRBV11-2; clone size: .; CDR3 length: 13; CDR3 protein: CASSLQSSQPQHF; CDR3 DNA: TGTGCCAGCAGCTTACAATCCTCTCAGCCCCAGCATTTT
D gene: .; J gene: TRBJ2-5; V gene: TRBV28; clone size: .; CDR3 length: 17; CDR3 protein: CASSLFSGTQYQETQYF; CDR3 DNA: TGTGCCAGCAGTTTATTTTCCGGGACTCAGTACCAAGAGACCCAGTACTTC